This T cell receptor beta chain was recovered during a study of CD8 T cells in Susac syndrome. Across the study: Patients with Susac syndrome who were sequenced included more than five with active disease and 8 or 9 in remission.

V was shortened by 2 bases and J by 5 bases, with 10 bases between the two germline ends. Germline values: CDR1 LGHDT, CDR2 YNNKEL (reference sequence). CDR3 length: 13 amino acids. RNA, at about 0.5 to 1 ug, was reverse transcribed with random hexamers. Amplification of TCR beta CDR3 used immunoSEQ multiplex PCR across 54 Vbeta and 13 Jbeta. One entry per CDR3 protein results from TCRdb running MiXCR on the immunoSEQ multiplex PCR reads. The sample carries 70,000 to 100,000 distinct CDR3 sequences, 95% to 96% recorded once. Input material: CD8+ T cells from PBMCs. This TCR came from a human donor with Susac syndrome. This rearrangement joins TRBV3-1 to TRBJ2-7; a weak D match, TRBD2 (5 bases). CDR3 residues: CASSQRNGDEQYV. In DNA, the CDR3 is TGTGCCAGCAGCCAACGTAACGGGGACGAGCAGTACGTC.